Given below is one T cell receptor (beta chain) in context. Its antigen remains unidentified. One end of the junction is discordant with germline, which a read error may explain. They got blood RNA out of unsorted whole blood and also pulled out germline DNA. TCR beta cDNA came from roughly 550 ng total RNA, primed with a constant-region primer. Investigators got TCR beta libraries out of three nested multiplex PCR rounds, done with slightly modified ARM-PCR. A C-beta reverse primer was combined with TRBV1-TRBV30 forward primers in the first two PCR rounds, and each round had around 10 cycles. TCRdb reprocessed the multiplex PCR reads with MiXCR, giving one entry per CDR3 protein. This repertoire shows approximately 210,000 distinct CDR3 sequences, around 60% found once; its top ten account for roughly 6.8%. The CDR3 totals 16 residues. Per the germline V gene, CDR1 is SGHNT and CDR2 is YENEEA. This entry belongs to a study of tumor-infiltrating lymphocytes in primary liver carcinoma. Whole-study context: Aged between 30 and 69 years, the patients were men and women. The neoplasms were of stage T1-T3 N0M0, with dimensions of about 4.2 to 11 cm across.

Overall study results and limits: Tumor region pairs outstripped tumor-adjacent and tumor-blood pairs in overlap.

This clonotype was obtained from a woman aged 60-70 years with primary liver carcinoma and hepatitis B virus infection. This rearrangement joins TRBV11-3 to TRBJ1-4; 9 bases match TRBD1. Sequences were obtained from peripheral blood. Written as DNA, the CDR3 is TGTGCCAACAGCTTAGATCGTGGACAGGGGAATGAAAAATTGTTTTTT. Its translation is CANSLDRGQGNEKLFF. Drawing the rest from reference TRBV11-3 and TRBJ1-4, the complete variable domain is EAGVVQSPRYKIIEKKQPVAFWCNPISGHNTLYWYLQNLGQGPELLIRYENEEAVDDSQLPKDRFSAERLKGVDSTLKIQPAELGDSAVYLCANSLDRGQGNEKLFFGSGTQLSVL.